The next 25 T cell receptor beta chains were all read from a single sample in a study of cytomegalovirus exposure and HLA in healthy donors. Primers included in the PCR were 60 Vbeta and 13 Jbeta primers. Produced via immunoSEQ multiplex PCR; TCRdb's table is partial and in-frame only. Among about 150,000 clones listed, over 80% were seen once. Input material: PBMCs. These receptors came from a boy younger than 10 in good health and CMV-seronegative.

The V gene is TRBV29-1, the J gene TRBJ2-7; D not certain. The CDR3 is 12 residues long. V was pared by 1 base and J by 2 bases, with 6 bases between. Per the germline V gene, CDR1 is SQVTM and CDR2 is ANQGSEA. Here the CDR3 DNA reads TGCAGCGTTGAAGTCTCCCCCTACGAGCAGTACTTC. It yields the protein CSVEVSPYEQYF.

The chain couples TRBV9 to TRBJ2-1; 10 bases are shared with TRBD2. The germline CDR1 and CDR2 sequences are SGDLS and YYNGEE. CDR3 length: 15 residues. The CDR3 sequence: CARRPSSGSWYEQFF. The CDR3 bases are TGTGCTAGACGACCTTCTAGCGGGAGTTGGTATGAGCAGTTCTTC.

This clone has just a few counts. CDR3 sequence: CASSQGGTSHQETQYF. The CDR3 nucleotides are TGTGCCAGCAGCCAGGGAGGGACTTCCCACCAAGAGACCCAGTACTTC. The chain employs TRBV4-2 and TRBJ2-5; 7 bases line up with TRBD2. Germline lookup yields CDR1 LGHNA and CDR2 YNFKEQ. The CDR3 is 16 residues long. V trimming: 3 bases; J trimming: 0 bases; junction bases outside the gene matches: 7.

This chain joins TRBV5-6 and TRBJ2-5; 8 bases align to TRBD2. The CDR3 covers 14 residues. V was clipped by 4 bases and J by 4 bases; unmatched bases: 6. Germline V lookup: CDR1 SGHDT, CDR2 YYEEEE. For the CDR3, the DNA is TGTGCCAGCAGCGGACTAGCTGCTGGAGAGACCCAGTACTTC. The encoded protein is CASSGLAAGETQYF.

This clone occurred once. This chain uses TRBV7-2 with TRBJ2-2; 9 bases are shared with TRBD2. The CDR3 has 16 amino acids. V trimming: 2 bases; J trimming: 4 bases; junction bases outside the gene matches: 5. The germline gives CDR1 SGHTA, CDR2 FQGNSA. Here the CDR3 DNA reads TGTGCCAGCAGCTTAACCCCTAGCGGGGCCACCGGGGAGCTGTTTTTT. This sequence encodes CASSLTPSGATGELFF.

The chain recombines TRBV5-4 with TRBJ2-1, with 12 nucleotides matching TRBD2. Germline CDR1 and CDR2: SGHNT and YYREEE (reference sequence). The ends lost 4 bases at V and 6 bases at J; junction bases unmatched: 11. This CDR3 has 17 amino acids. The CDR3 loop reads CASSRGLAGFGANEQFF. The CDR3 DNA reads as TGTGCCAGCAGCCGCGGACTAGCGGGATTCGGTGCCAATGAGCAGTTCTTC.

The DNA of the CDR3 is TGTGCCAGCAGGGGGGGAGGGGAGACCCAGTACTTC. Translating gives CASRGGGETQYF. The rearrangement links TRBV27 to TRBJ2-5; 7 bases agree with TRBD2. This CDR3 spans 12 amino acids. Germline lookup yields CDR1 MNHEY and CDR2 SMNVEV (reference sequence). With V trimmed by 6 bases and J by 5 bases, 3 bases remained unmatched.

This clone was counted between two and nine times. The chain links TRBV7-2 to TRBJ2-5, with D possibly TRBD2 on 6 matching bases. This CDR3 has 16 residues. Germline CDR1 reads SGHTA; CDR2 reads FQGNSA. V was pared by 6 bases and J by 1 base, with 18 bases between. CDR3 region: CASRGTTRGFQETQYF. The CDR3 region has the DNA TGTGCCAGCAGAGGAACCACCCGGGGGTTCCAAGAGACCCAGTACTTC.

The chain links TRBV29-1 to TRBJ2-1; D is unresolved. This CDR3 is built from 11 residues. Germline assignment: CDR1 SQVTM and CDR2 ANQGSEA. The V end was cut by 4 bases, the J end by 4 bases, with 5 bases between. The CDR3 loop is CSVAQYNEQFF. CDR3 DNA: TGCAGCGTTGCACAGTACAATGAGCAGTTCTTC.

This clone was recorded a few times. The chain couples TRBV5-8 to TRBJ2-7; 7 bases agree with TRBD1. V lost 0 bases to trimming and J lost 9 bases; unmatched junction nucleotides: 6. This CDR3 comprises 13 residues. Germline values: CDR1 SGHTS, CDR2 YDEGEE. The chain's CDR3 is CASSLGVRGLQYV. DNA for the CDR3: TGTGCCAGCAGCTTGGGAGTCAGGGGGTTGCAGTACGTC.

This chain uses TRBV7-9 with TRBJ2-5, with 12 positions matching TRBD2. The CDR3 runs 14 residues. The V gene end was trimmed by 11 bases and the J gene end by 5 bases; junction bases not matched to a gene: 9. Germline V gene data show CDR1 as SEHNR and CDR2 as FQNEAQ (reference sequence). CDR3 amino acids: CAWASGGAGETQYF. CDR3 DNA sequence: TGTGCCTGGGCTAGCGGGGGGGCCGGTGAGACCCAGTACTTC. The whole variable domain, filled in from reference TRBV7-9 and TRBJ2-5, reads DTGVSQNPRHKITKRGQNVTFRCDPISEHNRLYWYRQTLGQGPEFLTYFQNEAQLEKSRLLSDRFSAERPKGSFSTLEIQRTEQGDSAMYLCAWASGGAGETQYFGPGTRLLVL.

CDR3 protein: CASKDEGQHQETQYF. The CDR3 bases are TGTGCCAGCAAGGATGAGGGACAGCATCAAGAGACCCAGTACTTC. This sequence joins TRBV21-1 and TRBJ2-5; the D segment call TRBD1 is taken from the table without a DNA check. TRBV21-1 is recorded as a pseudogene. The CDR3 contains 15 residues.

This clone was detected only once. CDR3 protein: CATSLLSTEAFF. The DNA for the CDR3 is TGTGCCACCTCCCTATTGAGCACTGAAGCTTTCTTT. This sequence joins TRBV7-2 and TRBJ1-1; unclear D gene. The ends were cut back, 10 bases at V and 4 bases at J, with 13 bases in the middle. Germline values: CDR1 SGHTA, CDR2 FQGNSA. This CDR3 has 12 residues.

There are a few counts of this clone. This sequence joins TRBV4-3 and TRBJ2-3; 8 bases fit TRBD1. The CDR3 sequence is 17 residues long. After removal of 3 bases from V and 5 bases from J, the junction contained 13 bases not matched to a gene. Germline V lookup: CDR1 LGHNA, CDR2 YSLEER. This CDR3 reads CASSHLGQALGEDTQYF. In nucleotides, the CDR3 is TGCGCCAGCAGCCACCTGGGACAGGCTCTAGGGGAAGATACGCAGTATTTT.

The gene calls are TRBV30 and TRBJ1-4; D gene uncertain. Looked up from germline, CDR1 is GTSNPN and CDR2 is SVGIG (reference sequence). With 1 base removed from V and 7 bases from J, the gap between germline ends came to 13 bases. The CDR3 loop spans 14 amino acids. The CDR3 DNA reads TGTGCCTGGAGTGGCGGTCTTAAGGTTGAAAAACTGTTTTTT. Translating it yields CAWSGGLKVEKLFF.

The genes are TRBV18 and TRBJ1-5, with 9 bases aligning to TRBD1. CDR1 and CDR2 (germline): KGHSH, LQKENI. CDR3 length: 18 amino acids. The J segment lost 0 bases and the V segment lost 4 bases, leaving 10 bases of the junction unmatched. CDR3 protein: CASSHGTGKFDSNQPQHF. The CDR3 coding sequence is TGTGCCAGCTCACACGGGACAGGGAAATTCGATAGCAATCAGCCCCAGCATTTT.

The V and J genes are TRBV19 and TRBJ2-7, with 7 positions matching TRBD2. This CDR3 region has 12 residues. Trimming removed 10 bases from V and 6 bases from J; junction bases left unmatched: 9. Germline V lookup: CDR1 LNHDA, CDR2 SQIVND (reference sequence). CDR3 sequence (DNA): TGTGCCATGCGGGGGAGCCTGGGCGAGCAGTACGTC. Its translation is CAMRGSLGEQYV.

The V gene is TRBV29-1, the J gene TRBJ1-1, with a possible D match to TRBD1 (6 bases). This CDR3 is 13 amino acids long. Germline V lookup: CDR1 SQVTM, CDR2 ANQGSEA. The V gene lost 7 bases and the J gene lost 2 bases, with 14 bases spanning the gap. The CDR3 protein is CSGKDSLNTEAFF. The CDR3 region has the DNA TGCAGCGGGAAGGACAGCCTAAACACTGAAGCTTTCTTT.

The chain carries TRBV4-1 and TRBJ2-7; D is perhaps TRBD2 (6 bases). CDR1 and CDR2 (germline): MGHRA, YSYEKL. V gave up 2 bases and J gave up 1 base, with 12 bases separating them. This CDR3 is built from 15 residues. CDR3 residues: CASSQSPAGSYEQYF. In nucleotides, the CDR3 is TGCGCCAGCAGCCAATCACCCGCGGGGTCCTACGAGCAGTACTTC.

The chain couples TRBV7-9 to TRBJ1-1; no reliable D call. This CDR3 contains 12 residues. Trimming stripped 5 bases from V and 8 bases from J, with 12 bases between. The germline CDR1 and CDR2 sequences are SEHNR and FQNEAQ (reference sequence). CDR3 residues: CASSPPTEEAFF. As DNA, the CDR3 is TGTGCCAGCAGCCCTCCGACTGAGGAAGCTTTCTTT.

The V gene is TRBV11-2, the J gene TRBJ2-1; 13 bases line up with TRBD2. Germline V gives CDR1 SGHAT, CDR2 FQNNGV. After removal of 6 bases from V and 1 base from J, the junction contained 12 bases not matched to a gene. The CDR3 is 19 amino acids. The CDR3 nucleotides read TGTGCCAGCAGTCATTTCCGGACTAGCGGGAGTTCGTCCTACAATGAGCAGTTCTTC. The encoded protein is CASSHFRTSGSSSYNEQFF.

The chain couples TRBV4-3 to TRBJ2-5, with 7 bases that match TRBD2. This CDR3 spans 18 amino acids. V was pared by 0 bases and J by 2 bases, with 12 bases of the junction left unmatched. Germline V gene lookup returns CDR1 LGHNA and CDR2 YSLEER. DNA for the CDR3: TGCGCCAGCAGCCAAGAGCTGCCGACTAGCCGCATACAAGAGACCCAGTACTTC. This encodes CASSQELPTSRIQETQYF.

The chain recombines TRBV18 with TRBJ2-1; 7 bases are a match to TRBD1. There are 15 residues in the CDR3. The V gene end was trimmed by 3 bases and the J gene end by 3 bases; junction bases not matched to a gene: 5. CDR1 and CDR2 (germline): KGHSH, LQKENI. The CDR3 DNA reads TGTGCCAGCTCACCTTCCGACAGGGACTACAATGAGCAGTTCTTC. It encodes CASSPSDRDYNEQFF. The full variable domain, its missing parts supplied by reference TRBV18 and TRBJ2-1, is NAGVMQNPRHLVRRRGQEARLRCSPMKGHSHVYWYRQLPEEGLKFMVYLQKENIIDESGMPKERFSAEFPKEGPSILRIQQVVRGDSAAYFCASSPSDRDYNEQFFGPGTRLTVL.

This chain joins TRBV5-6 and TRBJ2-7, with 8 bases that match TRBD1. The CDR3 runs 13 residues. J was trimmed by 3 bases and V by 3 bases; bases with no gene match: 2. Per the germline V gene, CDR1 is SGHDT and CDR2 is YYEEEE. In DNA form, the CDR3 reads TGTGCCAGCAGCTGGACAGGGTTCTACGAGCAGTACTTC. Protein product: CASSWTGFYEQYF. The variable domain in full, with the rest retrieved from reference TRBV5-6 and TRBJ2-7, is DAGVTQSPTHLIKTRGQQVTLRCSPKSGHDTVSWYQQALGQGPQFIFQYYEEEERQRGNFPDRFSGHQFPNYSSELNVNALLLGDSALYLCASSWTGFYEQYFGPGTRLTVT.

This chain joins TRBV6-1 and TRBJ1-1, with D unresolved. Per the germline V gene, CDR1 is MNHNS and CDR2 is SASEGT. This CDR3 is built from 15 residues. V was shortened by 0 bases and J by 6 bases, with 14 bases between the two germline ends. CDR3 bases: TGTGCCAGCAGTGAAGCCGACATACGTTTGGCTGAAGCTTTCTTT. Translation gives CASSEADIRLAEAFF.